The clone carrying this T cell receptor beta chain was found many times. These data are taken from a study of human T cells and chemical hapten exposure. Time point denoted: healthy volunteer bleed at 2 weeks. The authors' total RNA extraction used unfractionated whole blood. This CDR3 region has 12 residues. V was clipped by 1 base and J by 9 bases, with 7 bases between them. TCRdb called the RACE reads again in MiXCR, with one record for every CDR3 protein. The sample yields tens of thousands of distinct CDR3 sequences, over 3.5% seen once. The source of this sequence is a female donor in good health. Some clones in this sample may be carry-over from other donors' samples. Source material: whole blood. The chain links TRBV12-3 or TRBV12-4 to TRBJ2-1; D unresolved. As DNA, the CDR3 is TGTGCCAGCAGTTTAGAGCGCGGTGAGCAGTTCTTC. It translates to CASSLERGEQFF.